Sequencing of this T cell receptor (beta chain) was carried out in a study of CD8+ T cells in alopecia areata. Whole-study context: The drug, tofacitinib, lasted 6 to 18 months, followed by 6 months off drug.

TCR sequencing used cDNA made by reverse transcription of extracted RNA. The assay was immunoSEQ multiplex PCR, and TCRdb's table has in-frame clones only and misses some. This sample has under 70,000 clones; approximately 96% occur once, and the top ten carry around 24%. Researchers took lesional scalp punch biopsies and peripheral blood from people who were alopecia areata patients. Starting from PBMCs, sorting isolated CD4+ and CD8+ T cells. The origin of this receptor is a human donor with alopecia areata. The material was CD8+ T cells sorted from blood, obtained at week 0.

The CDR3 is CASSQGSGSNQPQHF. The CDR3 DNA reads as TGCGCCAGCAGCCAAGGATCGGGGAGCAATCAGCCCCAGCATTTT. The chain has TRBV4-1 and TRBJ1-5; no reliable D call. V was shortened by 1 base and J by 1 base, with 8 bases between the two germline ends. The CDR3 consists of 15 residues. CDR1 MGHRA and CDR2 YSYEKL come from the germline V gene.